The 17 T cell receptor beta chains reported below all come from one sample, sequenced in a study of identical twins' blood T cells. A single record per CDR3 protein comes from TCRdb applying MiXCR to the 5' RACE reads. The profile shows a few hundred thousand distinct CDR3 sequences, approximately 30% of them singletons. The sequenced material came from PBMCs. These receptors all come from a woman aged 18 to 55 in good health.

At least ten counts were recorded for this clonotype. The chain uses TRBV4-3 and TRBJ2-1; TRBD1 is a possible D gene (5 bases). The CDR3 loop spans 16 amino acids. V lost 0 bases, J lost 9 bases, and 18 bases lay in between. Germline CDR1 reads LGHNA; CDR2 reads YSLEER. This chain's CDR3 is CASSQDRRGALGEQFF. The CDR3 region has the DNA TGCGCCAGCAGCCAAGATCGAAGGGGCGCATTGGGTGAGCAGTTCTTC.

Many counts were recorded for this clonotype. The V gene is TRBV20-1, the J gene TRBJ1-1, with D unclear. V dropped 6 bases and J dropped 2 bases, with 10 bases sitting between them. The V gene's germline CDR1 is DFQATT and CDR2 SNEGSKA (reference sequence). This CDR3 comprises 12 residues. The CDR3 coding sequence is TGCAGTGCCAGCGGCCCAAACACTGAAGCTTTCTTT. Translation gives CSASGPNTEAFF.

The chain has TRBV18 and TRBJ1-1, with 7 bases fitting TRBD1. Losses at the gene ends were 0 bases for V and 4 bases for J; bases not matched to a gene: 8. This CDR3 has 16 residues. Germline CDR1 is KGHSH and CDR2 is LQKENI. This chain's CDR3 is CASSPPRGGGFTEAFF. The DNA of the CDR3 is TGTGCCAGCTCACCACCCCGAGGAGGGGGCTTCACTGAAGCTTTCTTT.

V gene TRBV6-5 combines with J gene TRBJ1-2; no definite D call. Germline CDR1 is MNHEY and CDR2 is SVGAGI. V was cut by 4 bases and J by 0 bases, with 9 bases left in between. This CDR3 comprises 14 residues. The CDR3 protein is CASSFSRTNYGYTF. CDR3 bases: TGTGCCAGCAGTTTCAGCCGTACTAACTATGGCTACACCTTC.

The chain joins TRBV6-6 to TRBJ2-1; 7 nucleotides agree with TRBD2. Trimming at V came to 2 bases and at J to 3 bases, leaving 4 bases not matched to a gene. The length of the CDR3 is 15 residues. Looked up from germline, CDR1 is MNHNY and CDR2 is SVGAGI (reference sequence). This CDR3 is CASSYGLADYNEQFF. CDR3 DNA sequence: TGTGCCAGCAGTTACGGGCTAGCGGACTACAATGAGCAGTTCTTC.

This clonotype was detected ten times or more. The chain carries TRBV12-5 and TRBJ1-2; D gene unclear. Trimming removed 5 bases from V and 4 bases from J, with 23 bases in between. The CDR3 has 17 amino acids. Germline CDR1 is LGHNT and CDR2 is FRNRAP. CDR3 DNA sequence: TGTGCTAGTGGTCAACTTTCCTACGGGATGGCGACCTATGGCTACACCTTC. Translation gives CASGQLSYGMATYGYTF.

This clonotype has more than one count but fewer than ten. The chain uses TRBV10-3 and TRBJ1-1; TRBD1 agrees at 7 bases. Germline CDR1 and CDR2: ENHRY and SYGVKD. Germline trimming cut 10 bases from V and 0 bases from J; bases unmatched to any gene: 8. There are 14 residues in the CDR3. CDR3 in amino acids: CATVRQGLNTEAFF. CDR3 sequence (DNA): TGTGCCACTGTTCGACAGGGCCTGAACACTGAAGCTTTCTTT.

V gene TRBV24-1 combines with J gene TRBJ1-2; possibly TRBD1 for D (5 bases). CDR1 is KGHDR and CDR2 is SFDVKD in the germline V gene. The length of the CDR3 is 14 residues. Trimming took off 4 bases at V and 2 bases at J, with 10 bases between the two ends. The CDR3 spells CATSDRRQNYGYTF. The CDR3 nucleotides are TGTGCCACCAGTGACCGCCGACAGAACTATGGCTACACCTTC.

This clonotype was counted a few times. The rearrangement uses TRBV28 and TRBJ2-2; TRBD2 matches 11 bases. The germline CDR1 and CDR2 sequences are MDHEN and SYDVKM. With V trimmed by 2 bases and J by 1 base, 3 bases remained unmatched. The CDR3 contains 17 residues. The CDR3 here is CASSLLGTSGNTGELFF. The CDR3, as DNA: TGTGCCAGCAGTTTACTCGGGACTAGCGGGAACACCGGGGAGCTGTTTTTT.

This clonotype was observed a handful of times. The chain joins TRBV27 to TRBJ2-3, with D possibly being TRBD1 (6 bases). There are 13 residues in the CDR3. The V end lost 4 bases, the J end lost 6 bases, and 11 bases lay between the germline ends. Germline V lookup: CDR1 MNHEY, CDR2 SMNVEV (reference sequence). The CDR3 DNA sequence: TGTGCCAGCAGTTGGCTGACAGGTGATACGCAGTATTTT. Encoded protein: CASSWLTGDTQYF.

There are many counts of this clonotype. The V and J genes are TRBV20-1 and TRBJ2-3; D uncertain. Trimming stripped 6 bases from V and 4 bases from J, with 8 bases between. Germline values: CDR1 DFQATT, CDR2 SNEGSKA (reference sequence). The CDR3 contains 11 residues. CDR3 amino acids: CSAPNPDTQYF. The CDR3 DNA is TGCAGTGCCCCCAACCCAGATACGCAGTATTTT.

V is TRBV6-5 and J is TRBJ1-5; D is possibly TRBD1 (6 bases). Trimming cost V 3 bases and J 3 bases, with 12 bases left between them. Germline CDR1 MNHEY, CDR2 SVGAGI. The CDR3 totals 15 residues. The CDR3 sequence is CASSYSRTVNQPQHF. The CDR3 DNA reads TGTGCCAGCAGTTATTCGCGGACAGTCAATCAGCCCCAGCATTTT.

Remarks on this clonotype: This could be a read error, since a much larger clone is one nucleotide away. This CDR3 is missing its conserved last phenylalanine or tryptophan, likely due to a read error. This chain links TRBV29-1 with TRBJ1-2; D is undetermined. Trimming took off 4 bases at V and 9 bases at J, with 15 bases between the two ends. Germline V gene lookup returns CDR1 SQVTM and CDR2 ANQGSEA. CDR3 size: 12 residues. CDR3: CSVVSWGESYTL. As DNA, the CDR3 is TGCAGCGTTGTGTCTTGGGGTGAGAGCTACACCCTC.

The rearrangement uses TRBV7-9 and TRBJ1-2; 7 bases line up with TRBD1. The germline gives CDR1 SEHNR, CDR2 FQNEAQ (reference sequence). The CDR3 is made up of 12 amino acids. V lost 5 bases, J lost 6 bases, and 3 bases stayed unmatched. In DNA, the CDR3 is TGTGCCAGCAGCCTCGACAGGGATGGCTACACCTTC. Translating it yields CASSLDRDGYTF.

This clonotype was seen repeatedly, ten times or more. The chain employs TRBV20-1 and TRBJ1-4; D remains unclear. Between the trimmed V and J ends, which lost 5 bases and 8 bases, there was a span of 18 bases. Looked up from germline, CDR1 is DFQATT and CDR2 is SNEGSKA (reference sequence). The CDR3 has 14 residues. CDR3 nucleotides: TGCAGTGCTCATGGTTGGGCGGGAGACGAAAAACTGTTTTTT. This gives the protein CSAHGWAGDEKLFF.

CDR3 in DNA: TGCGCCAGCAGCTTGGAGGGTCTGCATAATTCACCCCTCCACTTT. Encoded protein: CASSLEGLHNSPLHF. The V call is TRBV5-1, the J call TRBJ1-6; D gene uncertain. The CDR3 is 15 residues long. Germline CDR1 is SGHRS and CDR2 is YFSETQ. The germline V and J ends were trimmed by 0 bases and 5 bases, with 9 bases remaining between them. Supplemented by reference TRBV5-1 and TRBJ1-6, the full variable domain reads KAGVTQTPRYLIKTRGQQVTLSCSPISGHRSVSWYQQTPGQGLQFLFEYFSETQRNKGNFPGRFSGRQFSNSRSEMNVSTLELGDSALYLCASSLEGLHNSPLHFGNGTRLTVT.

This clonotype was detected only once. CDR3 bases: TGCAGTGCTAGCTCCGGGACAGGGTTCGGAAGTCAGCCCCAGCATTTT. This codes for CSASSGTGFGSQPQHF. V gene TRBV20-1 combines with J gene TRBJ1-5; 9 positions agree with TRBD1. V lost 3 bases and J lost 6; bases outside the gene matches: 12. The CDR3 runs 16 residues. Germline V gene sequence: CDR1 DFQATT, CDR2 SNEGSKA (reference sequence).